The 17 T cell receptor beta chains below come from one sample, sequenced in a study of T-cell memory formation after mild COVID-19. TCRdb itself ran the 5' RACE reads through MiXCR, one entry per CDR3 protein. The sample records roughly 560,000 distinct CDR3 sequences, roughly 22% being singletons. What was sequenced was PBMCs or a T cell subset sorted from them (not recorded which). The origin of the receptors is an adult woman who had mild COVID-19 (a few samples of this study predate the infection). Cell type and time point are not known.

This clonotype was picked up a small number of times. The chain recombines TRBV2 with TRBJ2-7; TRBD2 matches 7 bases. Germline-derived CDR1 and CDR2 are SNHLY and FYNNEI. Unmatched junction bases numbered 4, after V lost 4 bases and J lost 4 bases. CDR3 length: 13 amino acids. The CDR3 here is CASSGLANYEQYF. The CDR3 nucleotides read TGTGCCAGCAGTGGACTAGCAAATTACGAGCAGTACTTC. The whole variable domain, filled in from reference TRBV2 and TRBJ2-7, reads EPEVTQTPSHQVTQMGQEVILRCVPISNHLYFYWYRQILGQKVEFLVSFYNNEISEKSEIFDDQFSVERPDGSNFTLKIRSTKLEDSAMYFCASSGLANYEQYFGPGTRLTVT.

This clonotype was detected only a few times. The chain uses TRBV9 and TRBJ1-5, with D unresolved. V lost 0 bases to trimming and J lost 3 bases, with 10 bases between them. Germline values: CDR1 SGDLS, CDR2 YYNGEE. The CDR3 has 15 residues. CDR3 sequence (DNA): TGTGCCAGCAGCGTAGAACCGGAGATCAATCAGCCCCAGCATTTT. It translates to CASSVEPEINQPQHF.

The chain uses TRBV3-1 and TRBJ2-5; TRBD2 agrees at 9 bases. Germline V CDR1 and CDR2: LGHDT, YNNKEL (reference sequence). V dropped 5 bases and J dropped 2; count of bases not matched to a gene: 9. The length of the CDR3 is 16 residues. The CDR3 nucleotides read TGTGCCAGCAGCAAAGGGGCTACTAGCGGGCAAGAGACCCAGTACTTC. It yields the protein CASSKGATSGQETQYF.

This clonotype was detected only a few times. The chain joins TRBV6-6 to TRBJ2-3; 10 bases map to TRBD2. Germline CDR1 and CDR2: MNHNY and SVGAGI (reference sequence). With 10 bases clipped from V and 4 bases from J, the junction kept 5 bases outside the gene matches. CDR3 length equals 13 residues. The CDR3 reads CATGTSGADTQYF. The CDR3 DNA follows: TGTGCCACTGGTACTAGCGGGGCAGATACGCAGTATTTT.

There are a few counts of this clonotype. The chain links TRBV6-5 to TRBJ2-1; TRBD2 matches at 7 bases. This CDR3 has 13 amino acids. Losses at the gene ends were 4 bases for V and 9 bases for J; bases not matched to a gene: 6. Germline V gives CDR1 MNHEY, CDR2 SVGAGI. The CDR3 loop reads CASSSGLVPEQFF. In nucleotides, the CDR3 is TGTGCCAGCAGTTCTGGACTAGTTCCTGAGCAGTTCTTC.

This clonotype was seen a handful of times. The chain uses TRBV10-3 and TRBJ1-1; 8 nucleotides align to TRBD1. The CDR3 consists of 14 residues. Germline loops: CDR1 ENHRY, CDR2 SYGVKD. J was trimmed by 4 bases and V by 6 bases; bases with no gene match: 7. CDR3 bases: TGTGCCATCAGAGGAACAGGGGGGGGCACTGAAGCTTTCTTT. This codes for CAIRGTGGGTEAFF.

This clonotype was recorded at least ten times. The genes are TRBV6-1 and TRBJ2-2; D is uncertain. The V gene's germline CDR1 is MNHNS and CDR2 SASEGT. V lost 2 bases and J lost 6, with 13 bases in between. The CDR3 sequence is 15 residues long. CDR3 nucleotide sequence: TGTGCCAGCAGTGAAACCTCTGGGGAATCCGGGGAGCTGTTTTTT. Translated: CASSETSGESGELFF.

V usage is TRBV7-3 and J usage is TRBJ2-5, with 8 bases identical to TRBD2. The CDR3 extends over 17 amino acids. Trimming cost V 0 bases and J 2 bases; bases outside gene matches: 8. Germline V gene sequence: CDR1 SGHTA, CDR2 FQGTGA. The CDR3 sequence is CASSLTYVAGSQETQYF. CDR3 coding DNA: TGTGCCAGCAGCTTAACGTACGTAGCGGGATCTCAAGAGACCCAGTACTTC.

The rearrangement uses TRBV18 and TRBJ2-3; unclear D gene. The length of the CDR3 is 13 residues. Germline V lookup: CDR1 KGHSH, CDR2 LQKENI. Trimming shortened V by 11 bases and J by 1 base, and 13 bases separated the two germline ends. For the CDR3, the DNA is TGTGCCTGCCAAGCTGGGGGCACAGATACGCAGTATTTT. It translates to CACQAGGTDTQYF.

The chain carries TRBV10-3 and TRBJ2-3; D is possibly TRBD2 (5 bases). Germline assignment: CDR1 ENHRY and CDR2 SYGVKD. Trimming removed 7 bases from V and 4 bases from J, with 12 bases in between. The CDR3 covers 13 residues. CDR3 in amino acids: CAIMGNGADTQYF. The CDR3 DNA reads TGTGCCATCATGGGGAACGGGGCAGATACGCAGTATTTT.

This chain uses TRBV7-3 with TRBJ2-1; 11 bases match TRBD2. The CDR3 runs to 16 residues. Per germline, CDR1 SGHTA and CDR2 FQGTGA. V was clipped by 2 bases and J by 6 bases; unmatched bases: 6. CDR3 protein: CASSLLGTSGLNEQFF. DNA for the CDR3: TGTGCCAGCAGCTTATTAGGGACTAGCGGCCTCAATGAGCAGTTCTTC.

This rearrangement joins TRBV21-1 to TRBJ2-4. TRBV21-1 is recorded as a pseudogene. The CDR3 is made up of 15 amino acids. CDR3: CASSKAYVTENIQYF. The CDR3 DNA reads TGTGCCAGCAGCAAGGCCTACGTCACCGAGAACATTCAGTACTTC.

This clonotype was seen a few times. The chain employs TRBV12-3 or TRBV12-4 and TRBJ2-7; D is undetermined. This CDR3 is built from 12 residues. Trimming removed 1 base at V and 6 bases at J, with 7 bases between. The DNA for the CDR3 is TGTGCCAGCAGTTTAGTTCCGCTCGAGCAGTACTTC. Its translation is CASSLVPLEQYF.

This clonotype was detected only a few times. The genes are TRBV7-9 and TRBJ2-1; either TRBD1 or TRBD2 may supply D (6 bases each). Germline CDR1 reads SEHNR; CDR2 reads FQNEAQ (reference sequence). Trimming left V 8 bases short and J 7 bases short, with 18 bases between. The CDR3 is made up of 14 amino acids. This CDR3 reads CASLRTGAGNEQFF. The CDR3 DNA follows: TGTGCCAGCCTGCGGACGGGGGCTGGGAATGAGCAGTTCTTC.

The V gene is TRBV3-1, the J gene TRBJ2-7; TRBD1 matches 9 bases. This CDR3 contains 16 residues. The germline V gene encodes CDR1 LGHDT and CDR2 YNNKEL (reference sequence). V dropped 3 bases and J dropped 1; count of bases not matched to a gene: 7. CDR3 amino acids: CASSHFSDRGSYEQYF. The CDR3 coding sequence is TGTGCCAGCAGCCATTTCTCCGACAGGGGGTCCTACGAGCAGTACTTC.

This chain connects TRBV6-1 to TRBJ1-5; D may be TRBD1 (6 bases). Trimming removed 7 bases from V and 6 bases from J, with 16 bases in between. Looked up from germline, CDR1 is MNHNS and CDR2 is SASEGT. This CDR3 spans 14 amino acids. CDR3 in amino acids: CASTVGGGPQPQHF. The CDR3 nucleotides read TGTGCCAGCACTGTAGGGGGGGGGCCTCAGCCCCAGCATTTT.

In this sample, this clonotype turned up a few times. The J gene is TRBJ2-2, the V gene TRBV12-3 or TRBV12-4; D possibly corresponds to TRBD2 (6 bases). V was trimmed by 5 bases and J by 0 bases, leaving 13 bases between them. This CDR3 has 16 amino acids. The CDR3 sequence: CASSPSGDSNTGELFF. DNA for the CDR3: TGTGCCAGCAGTCCCTCGGGGGACTCGAACACCGGGGAGCTGTTTTTT.